The source of this TCR beta chain is a study of CD8+ T cells in alopecia areata. This CDR3 spans 14 amino acids. Losses at the gene ends were 5 bases for V and 2 bases for J; bases not matched to a gene: 4. Per germline, CDR1 MNHEY and CDR2 SVGAGI. Extracted RNA was reverse transcribed into cDNA, the sequencing template. Data came from immunoSEQ multiplex PCR; TCRdb stores just in-frame clones and leaves some out. This table has roughly 100,000 clones, approximately 60% appearing once. The chain carries TRBV6-5 and TRBJ2-7; 9 nucleotides match TRBD1. The sequenced sample consisted of CD4+ T cells sorted from blood. The TCR comes from a human donor in good health. This CDR3 is CASSNHRGPYEQYF. The CDR3 DNA reads as TGTGCCAGCAGTAACCACAGGGGGCCCTACGAGCAGTACTTC.